The clone carrying this TCR beta chain was seen only a few times. CDR1 is SQVTM, CDR2 ANQGSEA, per germline. The CDR3 totals 15 residues. V was pared by 4 bases and J by 2 bases, with 8 bases of the junction left unmatched. These data belong to a study of blood T cell repertoires in COVID-19. The table came from immunoSEQ multiplex PCR; TCRdb's copy has only in-frame clones and leaves some out. The repertoire holds roughly 110,000 clones, with around nine tenths as singletons. J is TRBJ2-3 and V is TRBV29-1, with TRBD2 matching over 8 bases. The sequence was obtained from a man in his forties or fifties with acute or convalescent COVID-19. The sequencing input was peripheral blood. CDR3 bases: TGCAGCGTTGTTCCCAGCGGGGGCCCCACAGATACGCAGTATTTT. It is translated as CSVVPSGGPTDTQYF.